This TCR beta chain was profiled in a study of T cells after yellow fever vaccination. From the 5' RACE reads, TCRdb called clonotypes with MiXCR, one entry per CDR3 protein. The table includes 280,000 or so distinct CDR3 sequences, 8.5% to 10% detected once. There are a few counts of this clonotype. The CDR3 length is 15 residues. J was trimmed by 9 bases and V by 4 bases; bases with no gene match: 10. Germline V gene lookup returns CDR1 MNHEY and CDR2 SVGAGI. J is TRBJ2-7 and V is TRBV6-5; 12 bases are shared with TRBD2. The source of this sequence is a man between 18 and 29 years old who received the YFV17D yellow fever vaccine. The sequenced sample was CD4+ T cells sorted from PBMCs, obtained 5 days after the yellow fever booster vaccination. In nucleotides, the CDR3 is TGTGCCAGCAGTTCCCCCGGGACTAGCGGGTATACGCAGTACTTC. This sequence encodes CASSSPGTSGYTQYF.